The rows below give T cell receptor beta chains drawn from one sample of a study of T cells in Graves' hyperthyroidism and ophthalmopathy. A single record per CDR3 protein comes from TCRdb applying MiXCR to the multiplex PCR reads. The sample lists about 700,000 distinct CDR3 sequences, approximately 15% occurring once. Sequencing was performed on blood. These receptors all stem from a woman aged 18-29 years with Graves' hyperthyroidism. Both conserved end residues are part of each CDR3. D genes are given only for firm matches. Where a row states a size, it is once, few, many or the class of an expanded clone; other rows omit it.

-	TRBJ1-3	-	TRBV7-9	TGTGCCAGCACCCCTCCCGGCGGAAACACCATATATTTT	CASTPPGGNTIYF
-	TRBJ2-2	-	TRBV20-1	TGCAGTGCTCCTCGTTTGCGGGAGAACACCGGGGAGCTGTTTTTT	CSAPRLRENTGELFF
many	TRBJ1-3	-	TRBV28	TGTGCCAGCACGAGCTACAATGGAAACACCATATATTTT	CASTSYNGNTIYF
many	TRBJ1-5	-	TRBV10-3	TGTGCCATCAGTGAAGGGGCCCTTAGCAATCAGCCCCAGCATTTT	CAISEGALSNQPQHF
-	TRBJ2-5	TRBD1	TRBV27	TGTGCCAGCAGTGGAGGACAGGGGGAAATAGAGACCCAGTACTTC	CASSGGQGEIETQYF
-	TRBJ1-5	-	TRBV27	TGTGCCAGCAGCGAAGTGGGGGGCGCGCCAAATCAGCCCCAGCATTTT	CASSEVGGAPNQPQHF
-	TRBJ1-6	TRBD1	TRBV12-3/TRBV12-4	TGTGCCAGCAGTTCACAACGACAGGGGGGTAATTCACCCCTCCACTTT	CASSSQRQGGNSPLHF
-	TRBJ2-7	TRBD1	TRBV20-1	TGCAGTTTTCTTGACAGGGGGCGAAACGAGCAGTACTTC	CSFLDRGRNEQYF
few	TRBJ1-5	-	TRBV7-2	TGTGCCAGCACCTTGGGGCCCGGACGTGGCAATCAGCCCCAGCATTTT	CASTLGPGRGNQPQHF
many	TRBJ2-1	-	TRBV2	TGTGCCAGCAGTGTTGGGACCTACAATGAGCAGTTCTTC	CASSVGTYNEQFF
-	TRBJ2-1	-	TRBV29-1	TGCAGCGCTGAAGGGATCTATGAGCAGTTCTTC	CSAEGIYEQFF
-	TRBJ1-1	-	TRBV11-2	TGTGCCAGCAGCTTAGTAAGCCGGATGAACACTGAAGCTTTCTTT	CASSLVSRMNTEAFF
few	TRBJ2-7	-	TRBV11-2	TGTGCCAGCAGCCTTATAACGATAGCTGGCGAGCAGTACTTC	CASSLITIAGEQYF
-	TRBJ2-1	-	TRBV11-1	TGTGCCAGCAGCTCCCTAACTTACGGCGGGTCCTACAATGAGCAGTTCTTC	CASSSLTYGGSYNEQFF
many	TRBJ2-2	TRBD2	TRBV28	TGTGCCAGCAGTTTATTGAGGACTAGGGGCTTAGATAGCACCGGGGAGCTGTTTTTT	CASSLLRTRGLDSTGELFF
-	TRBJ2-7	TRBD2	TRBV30	TGTGCCTGGAGTTCCACCCGGACTAGCGGGAGTTTTTTCGGCGAGCAGTACTTC	CAWSSTRTSGSFFGEQYF
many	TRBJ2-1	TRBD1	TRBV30	TGTGCCTGGAGTGTAGGGGGCGCGGTCGATGAGCAGTTCTTC	CAWSVGGAVDEQFF
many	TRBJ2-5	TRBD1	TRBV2	TGTGCCAGCAGAACACAGGGGGCGTTCGGTGAGACCCAGTACTTC	CASRTQGAFGETQYF
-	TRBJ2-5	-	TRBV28	TGTGCCAGCAGTTTCCGGGGGACGACCCAGTACTTC	CASSFRGTTQYF
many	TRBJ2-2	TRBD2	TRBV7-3	TGTGCCAGCAGCTCCGGGACTAGCGCCACCGGGGAGCTGTTTTTT	CASSSGTSATGELFF